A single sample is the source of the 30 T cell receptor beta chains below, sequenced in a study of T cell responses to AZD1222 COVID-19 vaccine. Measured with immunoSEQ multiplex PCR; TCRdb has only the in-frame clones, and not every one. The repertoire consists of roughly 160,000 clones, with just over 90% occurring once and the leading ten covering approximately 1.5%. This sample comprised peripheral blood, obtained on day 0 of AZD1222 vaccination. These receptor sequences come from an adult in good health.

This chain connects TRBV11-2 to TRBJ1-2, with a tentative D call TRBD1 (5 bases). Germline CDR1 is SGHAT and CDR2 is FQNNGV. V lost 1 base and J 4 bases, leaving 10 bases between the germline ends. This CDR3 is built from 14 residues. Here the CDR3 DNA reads TGTGCCAGCAGCTTAGCCGGCGGGGGCTATGGCTACACCTTC. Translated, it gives CASSLAGGGYGYTF.

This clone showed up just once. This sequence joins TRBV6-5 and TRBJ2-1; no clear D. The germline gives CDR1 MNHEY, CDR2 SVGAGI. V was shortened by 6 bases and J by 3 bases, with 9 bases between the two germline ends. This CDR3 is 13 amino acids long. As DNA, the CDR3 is TGTGCCAGCAGACGATCTAGCTACAATGAGCAGTTCTTC. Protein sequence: CASRRSSYNEQFF.

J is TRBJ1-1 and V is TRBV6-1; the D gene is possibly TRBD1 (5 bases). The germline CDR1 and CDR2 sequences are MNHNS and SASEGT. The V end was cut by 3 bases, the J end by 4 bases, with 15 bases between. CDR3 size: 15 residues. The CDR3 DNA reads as TGTGCCAGCAGTGACCCCGCCGGGGGGAGCACTGAAGCTTTCTTT. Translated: CASSDPAGGSTEAFF.

In DNA, the CDR3 is TGTGCCAGCTCCGAGGGGGGGGGCTACGAGCAGTACTTC. This encodes CASSEGGGYEQYF. This chain joins TRBV27 and TRBJ2-7; maybe TRBD2 (7 bases). Germline CDR1 reads MNHEY; CDR2 reads SMNVEV (reference sequence). This CDR3 is 13 amino acids long. V lost 8 bases and J lost 3, with 14 bases in between.

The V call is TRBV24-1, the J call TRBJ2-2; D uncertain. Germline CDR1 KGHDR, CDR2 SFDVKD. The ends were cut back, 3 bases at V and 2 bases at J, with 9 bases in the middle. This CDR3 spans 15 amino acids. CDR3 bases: TGTGCCACCAGTGATCCAAGGAGAAACACCGGGGAGCTGTTTTTT. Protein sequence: CATSDPRRNTGELFF.

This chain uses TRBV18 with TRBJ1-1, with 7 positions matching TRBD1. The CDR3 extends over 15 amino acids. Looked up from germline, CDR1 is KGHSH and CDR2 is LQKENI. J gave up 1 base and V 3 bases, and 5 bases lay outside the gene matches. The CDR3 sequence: CASSPRGTANTEAFF. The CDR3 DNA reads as TGTGCCAGCTCACCGAGAGGGACAGCGAACACTGAAGCTTTCTTT. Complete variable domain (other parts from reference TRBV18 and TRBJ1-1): NAGVMQNPRHLVRRRGQEARLRCSPMKGHSHVYWYRQLPEEGLKFMVYLQKENIIDESGMPKERFSAEFPKEGPSILRIQQVVRGDSAAYFCASSPRGTANTEAFFGQGTRLTVV.

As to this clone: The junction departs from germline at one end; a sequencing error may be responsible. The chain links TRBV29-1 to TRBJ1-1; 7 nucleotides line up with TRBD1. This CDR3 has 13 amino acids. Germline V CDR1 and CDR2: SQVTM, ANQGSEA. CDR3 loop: CSVEGTVNTEAFF. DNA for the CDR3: TGCAGCGTGGAAGGGACAGTCAACACTGAAGCTTTCTTT.

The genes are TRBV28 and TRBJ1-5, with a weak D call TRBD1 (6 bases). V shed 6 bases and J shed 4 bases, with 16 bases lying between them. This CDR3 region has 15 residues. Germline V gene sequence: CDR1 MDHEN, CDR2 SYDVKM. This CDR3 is CASSTTGSGNQPQHF. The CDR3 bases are TGTGCCAGCAGCACTACAGGGTCGGGGAATCAGCCCCAGCATTTT.

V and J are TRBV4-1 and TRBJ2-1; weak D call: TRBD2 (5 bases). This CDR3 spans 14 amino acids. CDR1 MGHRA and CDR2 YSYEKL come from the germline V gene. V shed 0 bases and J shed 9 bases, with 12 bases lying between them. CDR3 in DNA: TGCGCCAGCAGCCAAGAAGGCCTAGCTACTGAGCAGTTCTTC. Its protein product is CASSQEGLATEQFF.

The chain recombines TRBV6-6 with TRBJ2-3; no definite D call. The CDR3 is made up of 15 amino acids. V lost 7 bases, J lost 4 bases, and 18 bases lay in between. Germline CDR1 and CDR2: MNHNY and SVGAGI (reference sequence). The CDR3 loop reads CASIIDRASSDTQYF. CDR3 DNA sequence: TGTGCCAGCATCATAGACCGGGCTAGTTCAGATACGCAGTATTTT.

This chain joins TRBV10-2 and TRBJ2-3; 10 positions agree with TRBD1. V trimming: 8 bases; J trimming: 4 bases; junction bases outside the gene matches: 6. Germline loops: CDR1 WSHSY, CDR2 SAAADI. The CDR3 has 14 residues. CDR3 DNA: TGCGCCAGCGGGTCGGGACAGGGGCCAGATACGCAGTATTTT. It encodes CASGSGQGPDTQYF.

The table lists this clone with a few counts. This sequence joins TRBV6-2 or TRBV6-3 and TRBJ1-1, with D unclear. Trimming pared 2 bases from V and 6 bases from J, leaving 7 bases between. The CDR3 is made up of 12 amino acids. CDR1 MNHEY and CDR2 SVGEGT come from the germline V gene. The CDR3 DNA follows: TGTGCCAGCAGTTACCAGGCGGCTGAAGCTTTCTTT. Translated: CASSYQAAEAFF.

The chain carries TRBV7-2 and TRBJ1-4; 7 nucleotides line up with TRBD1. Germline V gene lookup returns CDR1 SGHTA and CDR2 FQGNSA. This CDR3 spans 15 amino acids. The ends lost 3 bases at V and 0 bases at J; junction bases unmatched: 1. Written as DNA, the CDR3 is TGTGCCAGCAGCTTGACAGGGCCAACTAATGAAAAACTGTTTTTT. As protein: CASSLTGPTNEKLFF.

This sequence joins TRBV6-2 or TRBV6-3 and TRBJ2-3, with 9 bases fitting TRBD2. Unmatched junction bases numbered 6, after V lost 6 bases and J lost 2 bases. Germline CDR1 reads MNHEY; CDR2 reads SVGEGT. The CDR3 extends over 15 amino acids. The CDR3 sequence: CASSSPSGVTDTQYF. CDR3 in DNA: TGTGCCAGCAGCTCTCCTAGCGGGGTCACAGATACGCAGTATTTT.

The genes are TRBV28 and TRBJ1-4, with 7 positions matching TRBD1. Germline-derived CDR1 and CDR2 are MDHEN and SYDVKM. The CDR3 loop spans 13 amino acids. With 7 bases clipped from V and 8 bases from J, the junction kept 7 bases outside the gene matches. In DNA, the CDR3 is TGTGCCAGCACGTCCAGGGGGAGAGAAAAACTGTTTTTT. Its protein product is CASTSRGREKLFF.

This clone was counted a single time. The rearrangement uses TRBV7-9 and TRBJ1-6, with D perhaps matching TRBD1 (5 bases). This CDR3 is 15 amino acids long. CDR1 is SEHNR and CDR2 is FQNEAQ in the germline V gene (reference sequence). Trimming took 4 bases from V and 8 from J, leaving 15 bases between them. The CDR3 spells CASSSLGGADSPLHF. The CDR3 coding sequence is TGTGCCAGCAGCTCCTTGGGAGGGGCGGATTCACCCCTCCACTTT.

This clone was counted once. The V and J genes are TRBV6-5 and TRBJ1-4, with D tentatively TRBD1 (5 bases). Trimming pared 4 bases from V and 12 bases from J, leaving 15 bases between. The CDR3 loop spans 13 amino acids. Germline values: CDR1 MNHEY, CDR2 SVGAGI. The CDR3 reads CASSSRDGAQLFF. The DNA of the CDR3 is TGTGCCAGCAGTTCCAGGGACGGAGCTCAACTGTTTTTT.

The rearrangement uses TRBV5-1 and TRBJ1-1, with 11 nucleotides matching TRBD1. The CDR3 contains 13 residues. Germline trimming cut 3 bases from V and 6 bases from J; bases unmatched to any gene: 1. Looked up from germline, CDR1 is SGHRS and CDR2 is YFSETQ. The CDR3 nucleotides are TGCGCCAGCAGCTGGACAGGGGGCTCTGAAGCTTTCTTT. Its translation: CASSWTGGSEAFF.

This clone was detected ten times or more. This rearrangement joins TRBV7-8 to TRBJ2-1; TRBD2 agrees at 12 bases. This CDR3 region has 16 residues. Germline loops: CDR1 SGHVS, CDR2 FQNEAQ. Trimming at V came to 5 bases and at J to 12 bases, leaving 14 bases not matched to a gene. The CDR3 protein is CASSTWTSGAEESQFF. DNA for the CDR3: TGTGCCAGCAGCACCTGGACTAGCGGGGCCGAAGAGTCGCAGTTCTTC.

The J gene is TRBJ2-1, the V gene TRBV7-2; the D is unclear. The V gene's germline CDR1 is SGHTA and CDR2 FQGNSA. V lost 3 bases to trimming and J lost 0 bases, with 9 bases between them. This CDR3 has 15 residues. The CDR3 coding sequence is TGTGCCAGCAGCTTGGAGCTAAACTCCTACAATGAGCAGTTCTTC. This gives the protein CASSLELNSYNEQFF.

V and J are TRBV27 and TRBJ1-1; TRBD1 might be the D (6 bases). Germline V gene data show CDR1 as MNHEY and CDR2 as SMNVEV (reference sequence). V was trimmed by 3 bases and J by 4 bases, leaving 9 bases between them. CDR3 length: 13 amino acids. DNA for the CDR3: TGTGCCAGCAGTTTTTCGGGGGCCACTGAAGCTTTCTTT. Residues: CASSFSGATEAFF.

In nucleotides, the CDR3 is TGCGCCAGCAGCCAAGAAGGTTACAGGTTCGGCTATGGCTACACCTTC. Translating gives CASSQEGYRFGYGYTF. The chain uses TRBV4-1 and TRBJ1-2, with D possibly being TRBD1 (5 bases). V was pared by 0 bases and J by 4 bases, with 15 bases between. Per the germline V gene, CDR1 is MGHRA and CDR2 is YSYEKL. This CDR3 region has 16 residues.

DNA of the CDR3: TGTGCCAGCAGCTTAGTGGCGAACACTGAAGCTTTCTTT. This gives the protein CASSLVANTEAFF. The chain links TRBV11-2 to TRBJ1-1; no firm D call. Germline V gene data show CDR1 as SGHAT and CDR2 as FQNNGV. The CDR3 is 13 residues long. V dropped 1 base and J dropped 1 base, with 4 bases sitting between them.

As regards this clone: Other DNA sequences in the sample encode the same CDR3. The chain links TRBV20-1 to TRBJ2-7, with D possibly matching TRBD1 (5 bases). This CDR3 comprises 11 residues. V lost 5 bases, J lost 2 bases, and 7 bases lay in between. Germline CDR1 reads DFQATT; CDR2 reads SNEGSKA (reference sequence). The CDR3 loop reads CSAGAAYEQYF. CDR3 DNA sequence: TGCAGTGCTGGGGCTGCCTACGAGCAGTACTTC.

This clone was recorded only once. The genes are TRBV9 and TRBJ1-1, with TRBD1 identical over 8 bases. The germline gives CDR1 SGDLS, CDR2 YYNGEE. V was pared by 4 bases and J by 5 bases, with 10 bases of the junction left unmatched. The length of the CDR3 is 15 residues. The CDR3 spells CASSTTFQGATEAFF. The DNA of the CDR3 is TGTGCCAGCAGCACAACCTTCCAGGGGGCAACTGAAGCTTTCTTT.

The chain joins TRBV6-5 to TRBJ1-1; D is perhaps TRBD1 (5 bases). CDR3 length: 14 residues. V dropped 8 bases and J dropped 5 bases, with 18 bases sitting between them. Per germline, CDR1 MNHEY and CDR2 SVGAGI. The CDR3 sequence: CASPGTFGGTEAFF. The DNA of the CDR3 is TGTGCCAGCCCCGGGACTTTCGGTGGGACTGAAGCTTTCTTT.

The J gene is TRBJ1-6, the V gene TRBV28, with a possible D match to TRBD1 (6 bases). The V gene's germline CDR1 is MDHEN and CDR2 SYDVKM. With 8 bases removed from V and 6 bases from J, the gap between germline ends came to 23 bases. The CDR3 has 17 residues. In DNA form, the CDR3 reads TGTGCCAGCTGCTGGGACATAGATGCGTTGATTAATTCACCCCTCCACTTT. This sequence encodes CASCWDIDALINSPLHF.

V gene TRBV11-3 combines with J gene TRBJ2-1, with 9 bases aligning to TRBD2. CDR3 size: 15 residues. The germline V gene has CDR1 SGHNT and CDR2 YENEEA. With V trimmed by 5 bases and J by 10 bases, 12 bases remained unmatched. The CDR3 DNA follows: TGTGCCAGCAGCCCGGGGTGGCTAGCGGGGAAAGAGCAGTTCTTC. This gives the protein CASSPGWLAGKEQFF.

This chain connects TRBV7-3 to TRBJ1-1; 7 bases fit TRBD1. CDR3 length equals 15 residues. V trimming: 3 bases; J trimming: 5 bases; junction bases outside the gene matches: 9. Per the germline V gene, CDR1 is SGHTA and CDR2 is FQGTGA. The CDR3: CASSLPDRQGTEAFF. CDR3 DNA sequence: TGTGCCAGCAGCTTGCCGGACAGGCAAGGAACTGAAGCTTTCTTT.

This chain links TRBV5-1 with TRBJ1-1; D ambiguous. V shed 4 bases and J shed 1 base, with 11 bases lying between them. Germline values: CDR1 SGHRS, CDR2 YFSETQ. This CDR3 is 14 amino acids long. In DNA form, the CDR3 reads TGCGCCAGCAGCCCCGGACCCTCGAACACTGAAGCTTTCTTT. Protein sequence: CASSPGPSNTEAFF.